This TCR beta chain was recovered during a study of CD8 T cells in Susac syndrome. The CDR3 extends over 13 amino acids. Trimming cost V 0 bases and J 6 bases, with 7 bases left between them. Germline V gives CDR1 LGHDT, CDR2 YNNKEL (reference sequence). Sequencing targeted TCR beta in T cells from blood (CD8+ and CD4+). Both CD4+ and CD8+ T cells were negatively isolated, and TEMRA cells underwent FACS enrichment. The RNA, roughly 0.5 to 1 ug, was put through reverse transcription using random hexamers. Multiplex PCR with immunoSEQ amplified the TCR beta CDR3 across 54 Vbeta and 13 Jbeta. TCRdb re-derived calls from the immunoSEQ multiplex PCR reads in MiXCR, one entry per CDR3 protein. The sample yields some 220,000 distinct CDR3 sequences, roughly 96% seen once.

This clonotype was obtained from a human donor with multiple sclerosis. The chain employs TRBV3-1 and TRBJ2-3; D gene ambiguous. Sample: CD4+ T cells from PBMCs. CDR3 nucleotides: TGTGCCAGCAGCCAAGATAGTTGGGATACGCAGTATTTT. Translating it yields CASSQDSWDTQYF.